The 15 T cell receptor beta chains in this list originate from one sample, sequenced in a study of T-cell reconstitution after alpha-beta-depleted transplantation in children. Unique molecular identifiers were used in preparing the TCRbeta library. TCRdb recomputed calls from the PCR reads with MiXCR, one row per CDR3 protein. In the table there are approximately 85,000 distinct CDR3 sequences, 13% to 15% of which are singletons. This material consisted of PBMCs, mostly from graft donor cells, taken 180 days after TCRalphabeta/CD19-depleted stem cell transplant. The receptors were sampled from a male patient between 2 and 10 years old who had a stem cell transplant for acute lymphoblastic leukemia, so the T cells may come from the graft donor.

This clonotype was observed a few times. The chain carries TRBV6-1 and TRBJ2-5; 13 bases align to TRBD2. Germline CDR1 reads MNHNS; CDR2 reads SASEGT. The CDR3 consists of 16 residues. The ends lost 6 bases at V and 5 bases at J; junction bases unmatched: 9. This chain's CDR3 is CASSRLAGGRGETQYF. The CDR3 DNA reads as TGTGCCAGCAGCAGACTAGCGGGAGGTCGTGGGGAGACCCAGTACTTC.

This clonotype occurred many times. This chain joins TRBV28 and TRBJ2-5, with D hard to call. This CDR3 has 15 residues. Trimming took off 2 bases at V and 5 bases at J, with 15 bases between the two ends. CDR1 MDHEN and CDR2 SYDVKM come from the germline V gene. Here the CDR3 DNA reads TGTGCCAGCAGTTTAGATGGGTCACCGAGGGAGACCCAGTACTTC. As protein: CASSLDGSPRETQYF.

This clonotype was found a few times. The chain uses TRBV7-9 and TRBJ2-5; 7 nucleotides align to TRBD1. The V and J ends lost 5 bases and 5 bases, in that order; junction bases with no gene match: 5. CDR3 length equals 13 residues. Per the germline V gene, CDR1 is SEHNR and CDR2 is FQNEAQ (reference sequence). CDR3 nucleotides: TGTGCCAGCAGCAAAAGACAGGGTGAGACCCAGTACTTC. Its translation: CASSKRQGETQYF.

The chain recombines TRBV27 with TRBJ1-1; 7 bases match TRBD1. The CDR3 is made up of 13 amino acids. V gave up 4 bases and J gave up 5 bases; unmatched junction bases: 4. In germline, CDR1 is MNHEY, CDR2 SMNVEV (reference sequence). CDR3 coding DNA: TGTGCCAGCAGTTCTTCAGGGGGAACTGAAGCTTTCTTT. Protein product: CASSSSGGTEAFF.

This clonotype was seen more than once but under ten times. This chain connects TRBV7-9 to TRBJ2-7; a weak D match, TRBD1 (5 bases). V lost 11 bases to trimming and J lost 6 bases, with 20 bases between them. The germline V gene encodes CDR1 SEHNR and CDR2 FQNEAQ (reference sequence). The CDR3 spans 13 residues. The CDR3 nucleotides are TGTGCCTCCACAGGCGGACCTCCCGGCGAGCAGTACTTC. Translation gives CASTGGPPGEQYF.

V and J are TRBV30 and TRBJ1-4; a weak D match, TRBD1 (6 bases). Germline CDR1 is GTSNPN and CDR2 is SVGIG (reference sequence). Between the trimmed V and J ends, which lost 2 bases and 7 bases, there was a span of 17 bases. This CDR3 contains 15 residues. The CDR3 loop is CAWSIRTSRGEKLFF. CDR3 bases: TGTGCCTGGAGTATTCGGACTTCCAGGGGTGAAAAACTGTTTTTT.

V usage is TRBV19 and J usage is TRBJ2-7; no firm D call. V was clipped by 6 bases and J by 1 base, with 13 bases between them. The CDR3 sequence is 14 residues long. Per germline, CDR1 LNHDA and CDR2 SQIVND (reference sequence). CDR3 sequence: CASSPGAPSYEQYF. The CDR3 DNA sequence: TGTGCCAGTAGCCCGGGCGCACCTTCCTACGAGCAGTACTTC.

The rearrangement uses TRBV9 and TRBJ2-2; D might be TRBD2 (5 bases). This CDR3 has 14 residues. Per germline, CDR1 SGDLS and CDR2 YYNGEE. Trimming cost V 4 bases and J 1 base, with 8 bases left between them. CDR3: CASSSSGNTGELFF. The CDR3 region has the DNA TGTGCCAGCAGCTCCAGCGGGAACACCGGGGAGCTGTTTTTT.

This clonotype came up a few times. This chain connects TRBV7-9 to TRBJ2-1; unclear D gene. This CDR3 has 14 residues. The germline V gene encodes CDR1 SEHNR and CDR2 FQNEAQ (reference sequence). V dropped 6 bases and J dropped 2 bases, with 11 bases sitting between them. The CDR3 DNA reads as TGTGCCAGCAGGAGCGAGAGTCCCTACAATGAGCAGTTCTTC. The encoded protein is CASRSESPYNEQFF.

This clonotype appeared a few times. The gene calls are TRBV7-9 and TRBJ2-7, with D maybe TRBD1 (5 bases). V was cut by 2 bases and J by 5 bases, with 13 bases left in between. This CDR3 has 14 residues. Germline CDR1 is SEHNR and CDR2 is FQNEAQ (reference sequence). The CDR3 nucleotides read TGTGCCAGCAGCTTAACCCACAGGAGCGACGAGCAGTACTTC. This codes for CASSLTHRSDEQYF.

This clonotype was picked up a small number of times. J is TRBJ2-1 and V is TRBV5-1; D may be TRBD2 (6 bases). CDR1 is SGHRS, CDR2 YFSETQ, per germline. CDR3 length equals 12 residues. V lost 3 bases and J 10 bases, leaving 11 bases between the germline ends. The CDR3 DNA is TGCGCCAGCAGCTGGGACTCCAAAGAGCAGTTCTTC. Encoded protein: CASSWDSKEQFF. The whole variable domain, filled in from reference TRBV5-1 and TRBJ2-1, reads KAGVTQTPRYLIKTRGQQVTLSCSPISGHRSVSWYQQTPGQGLQFLFEYFSETQRNKGNFPGRFSGRQFSNSRSEMNVSTLELGDSALYLCASSWDSKEQFFGPGTRLTVL.

The chain links TRBV15 to TRBJ1-4, with TRBD1 matching 9 bases. The CDR3 loop spans 15 amino acids. The V gene's germline CDR1 is LNHNV and CDR2 YYDKDF (reference sequence). The V and J ends lost 5 bases and 3 bases, in that order; junction bases with no gene match: 4. This chain's CDR3 is CATSAGQGANEKLFF. Here the CDR3 DNA reads TGTGCCACCAGCGCGGGACAGGGAGCTAATGAAAAACTGTTTTTT. Full variable domain (rest looked up from reference TRBV15 and TRBJ1-4): DAMVIQNPRYQVTQFGKPVTLSCSQTLNHNVMYWYQQKSSQAPKLLFHYYDKDFNNEADTPDNFQSRRPNTSFCFLDIRSPGLGDTAMYLCATSAGQGANEKLFFGSGTQLSVL.

This clonotype turned up a few times. The chain recombines TRBV20-1 with TRBJ2-3, with D uncertain. Germline V gene data show CDR1 as DFQATT and CDR2 as SNEGSKA (reference sequence). This CDR3 contains 12 residues. Between the trimmed V and J ends, which lost 1 base and 5 bases, there was a span of 7 bases. The CDR3 bases are TGCAGTGCTAGAGGAGTGATAGATACGCAGTATTTT. It yields the protein CSARGVIDTQYF.

This clonotype was found many times. The chain has TRBV19 and TRBJ1-1, with D unclear. Trimming removed 5 bases at V and 0 bases at J, with 7 bases between. The CDR3 consists of 13 residues. Germline values: CDR1 LNHDA, CDR2 SQIVND (reference sequence). CDR3 nucleotide sequence: TGTGCCAGTAGTCACAGAATGAACACTGAAGCTTTCTTT. It specifies CASSHRMNTEAFF.

As to this clonotype: Just one base apart from a much larger clone, this may be a read error. The chain has TRBV9 and TRBJ2-5, with 9 bases lining up with TRBD2. CDR1 SGDLS and CDR2 YYNGEE come from the germline V gene. This CDR3 contains 14 residues. CDR3 bases: TGTACCAGCAGCGTAGAAGCGGGGGGACGGACCCAGTACTTC. Protein product: CTSSVEAGGRTQYF.